The T cell receptor (beta chain) described here comes from a study of cytomegalovirus exposure and HLA in healthy donors. This PCR relied on a set of 60 Vbeta primers and 13 Jbeta primers. Libraries were prepared by immunoSEQ multiplex PCR; TCRdb keeps only in-frame clonotypes and omits some of them. This table holds approximately 220,000 clones, approximately 88% found once. This CDR3 contains 13 residues. Germline CDR1 LNHDA, CDR2 SQIVND (reference sequence). Between the trimmed V and J ends, which lost 1 base and 8 bases, there was a span of 11 bases. The gene calls are TRBV19 and TRBJ1-2; a possible D gene is TRBD1 (5 bases). The source material was PBMCs. This TCR came from a boy aged 2 to 10 in good health and CMV-seronegative. CDR3 in amino acids: CASSIVQGSGYTF. The CDR3 DNA reads as TGTGCCAGTAGTATAGTCCAGGGTAGCGGCTACACCTTC.